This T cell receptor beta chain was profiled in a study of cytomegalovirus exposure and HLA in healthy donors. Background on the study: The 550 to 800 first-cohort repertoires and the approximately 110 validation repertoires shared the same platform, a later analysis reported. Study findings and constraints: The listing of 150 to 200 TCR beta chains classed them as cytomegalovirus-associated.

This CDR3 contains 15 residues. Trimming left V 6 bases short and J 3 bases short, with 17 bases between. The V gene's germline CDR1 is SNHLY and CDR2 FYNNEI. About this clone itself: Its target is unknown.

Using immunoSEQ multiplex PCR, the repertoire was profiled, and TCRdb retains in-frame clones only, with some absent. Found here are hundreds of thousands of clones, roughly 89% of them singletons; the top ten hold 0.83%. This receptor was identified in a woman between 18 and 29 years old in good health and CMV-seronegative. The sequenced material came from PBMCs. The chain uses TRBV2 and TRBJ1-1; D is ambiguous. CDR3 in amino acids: CASRKVGVWDTEAFF. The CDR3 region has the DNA TGTGCCAGCAGGAAGGTCGGGGTCTGGGACACTGAAGCTTTCTTT.